Listed here are 14 T cell receptor beta chains from one sample, sequenced in a study of cytomegalovirus exposure and HLA in healthy donors. PCR was performed using 60 Vbeta and 13 Jbeta primers. Profiling relied on immunoSEQ multiplex PCR, and the TCRdb table lists in-frame clones only, not all of them. This table has about 93,000 clones, around 73% appearing once. The sequenced sample was PBMCs. Receptors were obtained from a woman aged 40 to 50 in good health and CMV-seronegative.

This chain uses TRBV28 with TRBJ2-7; 7 bases are shared with TRBD2. The CDR3 runs to 14 residues. The J segment lost 5 bases and the V segment lost 8 bases, leaving 12 bases of the junction unmatched. The V gene's germline CDR1 is MDHEN and CDR2 SYDVKM. Written as DNA, the CDR3 is TGTGCCAGCCTGACCTGGGGACGGGGGGACGAGCAGTACTTC. It yields the protein CASLTWGRGDEQYF. The full variable domain, in which reference TRBV28 and TRBJ2-7 provide the parts outside the CDR3, is DVKVTQSSRYLVKRTGEKVFLECVQDMDHENMFWYRQDPGLGLRLIYFSYDVKMKEKGDIPEGYSVSREKKERFSLILESASTNQTSMYLCASLTWGRGDEQYFGPGTRLTVT.

This chain connects TRBV7-2 to TRBJ1-5; 9 bases map to TRBD1. Unmatched junction bases numbered 1, after V lost 3 bases and J lost 4 bases. Germline values: CDR1 SGHTA, CDR2 FQGNSA. This CDR3 has 14 amino acids. CDR3 bases: TGTGCCAGCAGCTTTGGGACAGGGAATCAGCCCCAGCATTTT. It encodes CASSFGTGNQPQHF.

This clone came up a few times. This chain uses TRBV5-4 with TRBJ2-7; perhaps TRBD1 as D (6 bases). The CDR3 is 15 amino acids. Germline V gives CDR1 SGHNT, CDR2 YYREEE (reference sequence). The V end lost 3 bases, the J end lost 1 base, and 14 bases lay between the germline ends. This chain's CDR3 is CASSSTGTFSYEQYF. The CDR3 DNA is TGTGCCAGCAGCTCAACCGGGACATTTTCCTACGAGCAGTACTTC.

The chain has TRBV28 and TRBJ2-7; the D is unclear. There are 14 residues in the CDR3. Trimming shortened V by 1 base and J by 0 bases, and 7 bases separated the two germline ends. Germline loops: CDR1 MDHEN, CDR2 SYDVKM. CDR3 sequence (DNA): TGTGCCAGCAGTTTATTTAGGAGCTCCTACGAGCAGTACTTC. Amino acids: CASSLFRSSYEQYF.

The rearrangement joins TRBV19 to TRBJ2-1, with 12 bases that match TRBD2. CDR1 LNHDA and CDR2 SQIVND come from the germline V gene (reference sequence). CDR3 length equals 14 residues. The V gene end was trimmed by 6 bases and the J gene end by 5 bases; junction bases not matched to a gene: 2. DNA for the CDR3: TGTGCCAGTAGCCCTAGCGGGGGGGACAATGAGCAGTTCTTC. Protein product: CASSPSGGDNEQFF.

This clone was seen once. This chain uses TRBV11-3 with TRBJ2-7, with TRBD2 matching 9 bases. The trim removed 5 bases at V and 5 bases at J, leaving 7 bases unmatched. This CDR3 region has 14 residues. CDR1 is SGHNT and CDR2 is YENEEA in the germline V gene. The CDR3 DNA follows: TGTGCCAGCAGCCCTAGCGGGATTACCCACGAGCAGTACTTC. This sequence encodes CASSPSGITHEQYF.

The genes are TRBV11-2 and TRBJ2-1; D perhaps matches TRBD2 (6 bases). Per germline, CDR1 SGHAT and CDR2 FQNNGV. Trimming pared 4 bases from V and 9 bases from J, leaving 19 bases between. The CDR3 length is 15 residues. In DNA, the CDR3 is TGTGCCAGCAGCTCCGTGGGGCTAGCGCCTGGTGAGCAGTTCTTC. Its translation: CASSSVGLAPGEQFF.

The chain joins TRBV2 to TRBJ2-1; D not certain. The CDR3 is 15 residues long. In germline, CDR1 is SNHLY, CDR2 FYNNEI. The germline V and J ends were trimmed by 9 bases and 0 bases, with 15 bases remaining between them. DNA of the CDR3: TGTGCCAGTTCTACCCACAGAAGCTCCTACAATGAGCAGTTCTTC. It yields the protein CASSTHRSSYNEQFF. Looking up the rest from reference TRBV2 and TRBJ2-1 gives the full variable domain: EPEVTQTPSHQVTQMGQEVILRCVPISNHLYFYWYRQILGQKVEFLVSFYNNEISEKSEIFDDQFSVERPDGSNFTLKIRSTKLEDSAMYFCASSTHRSSYNEQFFGPGTRLTVL.

The gene calls are TRBV5-1 and TRBJ2-3; 7 nucleotides line up with TRBD1. CDR1 and CDR2 (germline): SGHRS, YFSETQ. This CDR3 comprises 15 residues. V lost 5 bases to trimming and J lost 3 bases; unmatched junction nucleotides: 9. For the CDR3, the DNA is TGCGCCAGCAGAAAGGGACAGCTATGGACAGATACGCAGTATTTT. Translating it yields CASRKGQLWTDTQYF.

V is TRBV5-5 and J is TRBJ2-1; 11 bases are shared with TRBD2. CDR3 length: 13 amino acids. V lost 4 bases, J lost 12 bases, and 6 bases stayed unmatched. Per the germline V gene, CDR1 is SGHKS and CDR2 is YYEKEE (reference sequence). Here the CDR3 DNA reads TGTGCCAGCAGCCATACTAGCGGGAGAGGGCAGTTCTTC. It is translated as CASSHTSGRGQFF.

The chain is built from TRBV27 and TRBJ2-7, with a possible D match to TRBD1 (5 bases). This CDR3 spans 14 amino acids. Trimming removed 2 bases at V and 2 bases at J, with 10 bases between. Germline V CDR1 and CDR2: MNHEY, SMNVEV (reference sequence). DNA of the CDR3: TGTGCCAGCAGTTTAAATCTAGGGGCCTACGAGCAGTACTTC. Translating gives CASSLNLGAYEQYF.

J is TRBJ1-2 and V is TRBV19; 9 nucleotides match TRBD1. The CDR3 is 17 residues long. V was clipped by 8 bases and J by 4 bases; unmatched bases: 17. Per germline, CDR1 LNHDA and CDR2 SQIVND (reference sequence). The CDR3 coding sequence is TGTGCCAGTCAGGTCCTGACAGGGGGAACGGAGGGCTATGGCTACACCTTC. Amino acid sequence: CASQVLTGGTEGYGYTF.

The J gene is TRBJ2-3, the V gene TRBV6-4; 10 nucleotides match TRBD2. This CDR3 has 16 residues. Germline V gene lookup returns CDR1 MRHNA and CDR2 SNTAGT. V trimming: 2 bases; J trimming: 5 bases; junction bases outside the gene matches: 7. The CDR3 DNA is TGTGCCAGCAGTGACGCTAGCGGGAGAGGGGGAGATACGCAGTATTTT. It specifies CASSDASGRGGDTQYF.

The V and J genes are TRBV4-3 and TRBJ2-3, with D perhaps matching TRBD1 (8 bases). Deletions cut 4 bases from V and 0 bases from J, with 14 bases between. Germline CDR1 is LGHNA and CDR2 is YSLEER. The CDR3 covers 16 residues. The CDR3 region has the DNA TGCGCCAGCAGCCGCACAGGGGGGGGAAGCACAGATACGCAGTATTTT. This encodes CASSRTGGGSTDTQYF.